This T cell receptor beta chain was retrieved from a study of vaccination and CD4 T cells after COVID-19. At the level of the study: Post-vaccine sample collection happened at a median of roughly 72 days after dose two, ranging 14 to 241. Overlapping spike pools from SARS-CoV-2 and HCoV-NL63, HCoV-OC43 and HCoV-229E served as culture stimuli. Findings and caveats of the study: From a median of about 20 to 40, SARS-CoV-2-reactive clonotypes increased, though not significantly.

As to this clonotype: Its antigen is still unknown.

Noted treatment: roughly ten-day PBMC culture with coronavirus spike peptide pools or control peptides (ViraFEST assay). Sequenced with the Oncomine TCR Beta short-read assay was DNA taken from cultured CD4+ T cells. Extraction of genomic DNA was performed on cultured CD4+ T cells. TCRdb analysed the PCR reads with MiXCR anew, one entry per CDR3 protein. The data hold 28,000 or so distinct CDR3 sequences, with 55% to 70% observed a single time. This CDR3 is built from 13 residues. Trimming pared 5 bases from V and 1 base from J, leaving 7 bases between. The germline V gene has CDR1 SEHNR and CDR2 FQNEAQ (reference sequence).

The chain recombines TRBV7-9 with TRBJ2-3; D is possibly TRBD2 (6 bases). This TCR derives from a human donor who had recovered from COVID-19. Sequences were obtained from CD4+ T cells from blood, cultured in vitro. The CDR3 nucleotides read TGTGCCAGCAGCCGCGGGGGCACAGATACGCAGTATTTT. Its protein product is CASSRGGTDTQYF.